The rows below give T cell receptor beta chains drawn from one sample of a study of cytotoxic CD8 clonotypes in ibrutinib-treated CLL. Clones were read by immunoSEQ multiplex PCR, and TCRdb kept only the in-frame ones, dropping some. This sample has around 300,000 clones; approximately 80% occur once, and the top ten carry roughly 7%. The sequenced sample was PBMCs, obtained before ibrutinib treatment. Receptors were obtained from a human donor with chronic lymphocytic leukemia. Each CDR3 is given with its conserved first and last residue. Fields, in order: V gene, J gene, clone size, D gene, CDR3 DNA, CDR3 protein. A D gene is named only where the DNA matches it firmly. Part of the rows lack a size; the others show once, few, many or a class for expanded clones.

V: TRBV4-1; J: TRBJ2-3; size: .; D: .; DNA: TGCGCCAGCAGCCAAGGGCACAGGGAGGGCGATACGCAGTATTTT; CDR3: CASSQGHREGDTQYF
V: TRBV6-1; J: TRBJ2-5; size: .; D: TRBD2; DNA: TGTGCCAGCAGTGAAGAGGGACTAGCGGGAGGGGGGGAGACCCAGTACTTC; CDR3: CASSEEGLAGGGETQYF
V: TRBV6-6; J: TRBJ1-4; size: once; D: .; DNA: TGTGCCAGCAGTTACTTGTCCGAAAAACTGTTTTTT; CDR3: CASSYLSEKLFF
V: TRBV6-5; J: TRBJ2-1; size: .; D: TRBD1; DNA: TGTGCCAGCAGGAGTCCGGGACAGGGGTTTGTTGAGCAGTTCTTC; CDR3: CASRSPGQGFVEQFF
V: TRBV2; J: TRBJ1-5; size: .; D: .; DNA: TGTGCCAGCAGATTCCGGGCGGGGGATCAGCCCCAGCATTTT; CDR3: CASRFRAGDQPQHF
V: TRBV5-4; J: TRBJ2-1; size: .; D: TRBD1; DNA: TGTGCCAGCAGTTATAAGACAGGGCTACCTCCCAATGAGCAGTTCTTC; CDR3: CASSYKTGLPPNEQFF
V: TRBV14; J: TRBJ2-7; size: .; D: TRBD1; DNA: TGTGCCAGCAGCCAAACCGGGACAGGGGAGGACGAGCAGTACTTC; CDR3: CASSQTGTGEDEQYF
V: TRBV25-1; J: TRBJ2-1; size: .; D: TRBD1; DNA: TGTGCCAGCATCGGGACAGGGTCCTACAATGAGCAGTTCTTC; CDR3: CASIGTGSYNEQFF
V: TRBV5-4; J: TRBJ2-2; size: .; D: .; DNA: TGTGCCAGCAGGACGACAGGAATTAACACCGGGGAGCTGTTTTTT; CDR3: CASRTTGINTGELFF
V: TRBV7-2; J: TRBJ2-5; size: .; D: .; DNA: TGTGCCAGCAGCTTATACAGGGTCCAAGAGACCCAGTACTTC; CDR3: CASSLYRVQETQYF
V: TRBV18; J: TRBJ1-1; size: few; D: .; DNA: TGTGCCAGCTCACCACGTACAGACACTGAAGCTTTCTTT; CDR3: CASSPRTDTEAFF
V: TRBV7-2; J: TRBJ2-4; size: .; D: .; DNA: TGTGCCAGCAGCCCAGTAGGTCCGGCGGCCAAAAACATTCAGTACTTC; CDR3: CASSPVGPAAKNIQYF
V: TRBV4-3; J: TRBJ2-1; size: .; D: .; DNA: TGCGCCAGCAGCCAAGAGGGACGGTACAATGAGCAGTTCTTC; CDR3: CASSQEGRYNEQFF
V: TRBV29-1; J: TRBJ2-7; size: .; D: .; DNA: TGCAGCGTGTACAGAAACTACGAGCAGTACTTC; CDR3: CSVYRNYEQYF
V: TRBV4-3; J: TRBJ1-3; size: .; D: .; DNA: TGCGCCAGCAGCCTTTCTGCTGGAAACACCATATATTTT; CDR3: CASSLSAGNTIYF
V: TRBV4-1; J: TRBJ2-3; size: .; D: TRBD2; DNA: TGCGCCAGCAGCCCACTTCCTAGCGGGAAAGTAGATACGCAGTATTTT; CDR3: CASSPLPSGKVDTQYF
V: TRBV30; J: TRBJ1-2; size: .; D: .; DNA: TGTGCCTGGTATACGAGTGGCGGACCGAACTATAAGGATGGCTACACCTTC; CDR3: CAWYTSGGPNYKDGYTF
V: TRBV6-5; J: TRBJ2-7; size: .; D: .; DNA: TGTGCCAGCAGTTCACCACGAGGCACGGACTACGAGCAGTACTTC; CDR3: CASSSPRGTDYEQYF
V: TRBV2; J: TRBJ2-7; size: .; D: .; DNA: TGTGCCAGCAGTGTAGGAGGGGGAGGGCCTTACGAGCAGTACTTC; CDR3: CASSVGGGGPYEQYF
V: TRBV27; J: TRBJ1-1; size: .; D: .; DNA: TGTGCCAGCAGTCCGCAGGGATACATGAACACTGAAGCTTTCTTT; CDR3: CASSPQGYMNTEAFF
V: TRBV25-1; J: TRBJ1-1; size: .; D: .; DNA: TGTGCCAGCAGTGAATGGAGCACTGAAGCTTTCTTT; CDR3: CASSEWSTEAFF
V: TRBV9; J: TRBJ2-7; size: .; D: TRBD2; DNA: TGTGCCAGCAGCCCCAGGACTAGCGGGAGTTTTTACGAGCAGTACTTC; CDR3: CASSPRTSGSFYEQYF
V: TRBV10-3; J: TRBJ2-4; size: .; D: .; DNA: TGTGCCATCAGTGAGTCGGTAGCCAAAAACATTCAGTACTTC; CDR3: CAISESVAKNIQYF
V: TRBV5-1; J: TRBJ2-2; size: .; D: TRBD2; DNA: TGCGCCAGCAGCCCCCCGCTAGCGGGAGACTCCGGGGAGCTGTTTTTT; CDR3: CASSPPLAGDSGELFF
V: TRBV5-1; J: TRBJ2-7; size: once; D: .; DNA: TGCGCCAGCAGCTTGTCAGGAGGGAGCTACGAGCAGTACTTC; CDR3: CASSLSGGSYEQYF
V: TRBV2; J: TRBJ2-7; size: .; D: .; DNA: TGTGCCAGCAACATAGGTGGGACAATTTACGAGCAGTACTTC; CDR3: CASNIGGTIYEQYF
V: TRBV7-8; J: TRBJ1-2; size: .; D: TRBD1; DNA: TGTGCCAGCAGCTCCGCAAGGACAGGGAACTATGGCTACACCTTC; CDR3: CASSSARTGNYGYTF
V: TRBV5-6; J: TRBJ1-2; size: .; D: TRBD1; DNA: TGTGCCAGCAGCTTGTGGGACAGGCCTTCCTTGGGCTACACCTTC; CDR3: CASSLWDRPSLGYTF
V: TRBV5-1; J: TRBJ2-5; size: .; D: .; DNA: TGCGCCAGCAGCTCCGGGACGCAAGAGACCCAGTACTTC; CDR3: CASSSGTQETQYF
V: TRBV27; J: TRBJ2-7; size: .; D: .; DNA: TGTGCCAGTAGACAGGACTCCTACGAGCAGTACTTC; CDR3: CASRQDSYEQYF
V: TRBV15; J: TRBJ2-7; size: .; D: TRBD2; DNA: TGTGCCACCAGTACCGGGACTAGCGGGCGCGAGCAGTACTTC; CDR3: CATSTGTSGREQYF
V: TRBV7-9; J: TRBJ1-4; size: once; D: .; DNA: TGTGCCAGCAGCTTAGTGGGGGTGGCTAATGAAAAACTGTTTTTT; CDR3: CASSLVGVANEKLFF
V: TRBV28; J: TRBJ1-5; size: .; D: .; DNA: TGTGCCAGCAGTTCTCCGGCAGGGGGCAATCAGCCCCAGCATTTT; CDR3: CASSSPAGGNQPQHF
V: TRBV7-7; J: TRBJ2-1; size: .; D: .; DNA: TGTGCTAGCAGCTTAGGGATTACAGGGTCCTACAATGAGCAGTTCTTC; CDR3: CASSLGITGSYNEQFF
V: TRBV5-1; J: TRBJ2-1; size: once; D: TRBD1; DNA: TGCGCCAGCAGCTACCTGGGACAGGGGGCAAACAATGAGCAGTTCTTC; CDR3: CASSYLGQGANNEQFF
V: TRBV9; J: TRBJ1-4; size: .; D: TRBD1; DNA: TGTGCCAGCAGCGTAGCAGGGGGGAAGTTTACGAATGAAAAACTGTTTTTT; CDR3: CASSVAGGKFTNEKLFF
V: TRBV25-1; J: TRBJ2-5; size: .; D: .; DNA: TGTGCCAGCAGGTCGGAGACCCAGTACTTC; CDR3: CASRSETQYF
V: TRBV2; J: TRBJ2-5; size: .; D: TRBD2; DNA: TGTGCCAGCAGTGAGACTAGCGGGAGTGTGACCCAGTACTTC; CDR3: CASSETSGSVTQYF
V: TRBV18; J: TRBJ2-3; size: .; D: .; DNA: TGTGCCAGCTCCCCCCTCGGTAGCACAGATACGCAGTATTTT; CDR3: CASSPLGSTDTQYF
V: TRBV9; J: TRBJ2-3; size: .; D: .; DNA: TGTGCCAGCAGCGTAGGGACGGGGGCCCCAGATACGCAGTATTTT; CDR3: CASSVGTGAPDTQYF
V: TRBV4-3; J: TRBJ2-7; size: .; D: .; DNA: TGCGCCAGCAGCCTCCAAGCTAGCGCAACCTACGAGCAGTACTTC; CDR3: CASSLQASATYEQYF
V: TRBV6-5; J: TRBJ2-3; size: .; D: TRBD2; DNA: TGTGCCAGCGGACCGTTCGGCGGGAGTTCAGATACGCAGTATTTT; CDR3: CASGPFGGSSDTQYF
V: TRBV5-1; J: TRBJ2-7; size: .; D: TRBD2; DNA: TGCGCCAGCAGCACGAGACTAGCAGGTACTACCTACGAGCAGTACTTC; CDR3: CASSTRLAGTTYEQYF
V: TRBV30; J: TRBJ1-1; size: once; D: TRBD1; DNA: TGTGCCTGGAGCCACAGGGGCAGAGGCACTGAAGCTTTCTTT; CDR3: CAWSHRGRGTEAFF
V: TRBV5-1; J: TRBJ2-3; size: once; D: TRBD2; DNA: TGCGCCAGCGCGAGAGGGACTAGCGGAGGCACAGATACGCAGTATTTT; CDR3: CASARGTSGGTDTQYF
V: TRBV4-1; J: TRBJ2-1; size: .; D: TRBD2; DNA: TGCGCCAGTCAGGCTACCGGGACTAGCGGTTACAATGAGCAGTTCTTC; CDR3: CASQATGTSGYNEQFF
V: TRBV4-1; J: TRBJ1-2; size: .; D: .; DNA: TGCGCCAGCAGCCCAACGGGTCGGGGCTCAAGGGGCGATGGCTACACCTTC; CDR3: CASSPTGRGSRGDGYTF
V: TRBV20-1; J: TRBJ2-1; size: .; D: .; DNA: TGCAGTGCTGAGTACAATGAGCAGTTCTTC; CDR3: CSAEYNEQFF
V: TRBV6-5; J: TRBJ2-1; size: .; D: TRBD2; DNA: TGTGCCAGCAGCAGCCTAGCGGGAGGATTTGATGAGCAGTTCTTC; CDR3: CASSSLAGGFDEQFF
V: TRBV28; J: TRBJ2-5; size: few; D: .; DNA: TGTGCCAGCAGTTACGCCCGAGGCCAAGAGACCCAGTACTTC; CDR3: CASSYARGQETQYF
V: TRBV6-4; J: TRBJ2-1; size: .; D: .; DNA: TGTGCCAGCAGGAAAACACCCAACTCCTACAATGAGCAGTTCTTC; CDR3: CASRKTPNSYNEQFF
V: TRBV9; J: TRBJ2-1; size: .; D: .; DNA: TGTGCCAGCAGCGTGGGAAGCTACAATGAGCAGTTCTTC; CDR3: CASSVGSYNEQFF
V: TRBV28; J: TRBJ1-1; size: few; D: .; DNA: TGTGCCAGCAGCTACCTACAGGGAGACACTGAAGCTTTCTTT; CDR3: CASSYLQGDTEAFF
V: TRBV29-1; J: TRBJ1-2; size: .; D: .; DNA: TGCAGCGTTGAGTCCGGACGGCCTGGTCCCTATGGCTACACCTTC; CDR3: CSVESGRPGPYGYTF
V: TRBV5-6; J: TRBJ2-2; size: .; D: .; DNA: TGTGCCAGCAGCGGGCCTAGCGCCGGGGAGCTGTTTTTT; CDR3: CASSGPSAGELFF
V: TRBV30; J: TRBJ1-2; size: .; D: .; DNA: TGTGCCTGGACCACCCCGGGGGGGGTGGGAGGCTACACCTTC; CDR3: CAWTTPGGVGGYTF
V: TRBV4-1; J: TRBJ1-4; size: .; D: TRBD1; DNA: TGCGCCAGCAGCCAAGATGGGACAGGGCATGAAAAACTGTTTTTT; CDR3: CASSQDGTGHEKLFF